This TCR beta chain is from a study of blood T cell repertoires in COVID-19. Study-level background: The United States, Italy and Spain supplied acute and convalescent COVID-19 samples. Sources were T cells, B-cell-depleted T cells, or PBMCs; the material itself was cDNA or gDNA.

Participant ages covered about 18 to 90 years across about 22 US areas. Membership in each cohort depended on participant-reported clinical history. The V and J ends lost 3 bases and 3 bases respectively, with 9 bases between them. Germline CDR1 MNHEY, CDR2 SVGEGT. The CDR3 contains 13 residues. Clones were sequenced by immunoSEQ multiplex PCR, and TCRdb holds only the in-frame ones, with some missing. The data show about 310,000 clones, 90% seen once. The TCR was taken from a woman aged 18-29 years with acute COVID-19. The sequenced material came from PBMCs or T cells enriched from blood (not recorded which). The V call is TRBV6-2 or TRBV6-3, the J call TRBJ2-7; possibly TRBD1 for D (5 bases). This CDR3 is CASSYGHGYEQYF. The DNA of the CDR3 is TGTGCCAGCAGTTATGGACATGGCTACGAGCAGTACTTC.